Below are 6 T cell receptor beta chains sequenced from a single sample in a study of T cell repertoires in cytomegalovirus infection. One entry per CDR3 protein results from TCRdb running MiXCR on the reads. The sample contains some 940,000 distinct CDR3 sequences, more than 25% of which appear only once. These TCRs are of unknown antigen specificity. The sample here was cultured CD8+ T cells from PBMCs, taken from culture after CMV antigen stimulation. All receptors derive from a human donor in good health (CMV status not recorded). Some clones in this sample may be carry-over from other donors' samples.

The chain combines TRBV27 with TRBJ2-2, with D unclear. There are 15 residues in the CDR3. Germline loops: CDR1 MNHEY, CDR2 SMNVEV (reference sequence). The V gene lost 4 bases and the J gene lost 1 base, with 10 bases spanning the gap. The CDR3: CASSSFSMNTGELFF. The DNA for the CDR3 is TGTGCCAGCAGTTCTTTTTCCATGAACACCGGGGAGCTGTTTTTT.

The genes are TRBV7-6 and TRBJ1-1; the D gene is possibly TRBD1 (6 bases). Germline V CDR1 and CDR2: SGHVS, FNYEAQ. Trimming shortened V by 1 base and J by 0 bases, and 12 bases separated the two germline ends. The CDR3 runs 16 residues. In DNA form, the CDR3 reads TGTGCCAGCAGCTTAGGGGCGGGGGGCTTGAACACTGAAGCTTTCTTT. It translates to CASSLGAGGLNTEAFF. The full variable domain, completed using reference TRBV7-6 and TRBJ1-1, is GAGVSQSPRYKVTKRGQDVALRCDPISGHVSLYWYRQALGQGPEFLTYFNYEAQQDKSGLPNDRFSAERPEGSISTLTIQRTEQRDSAMYRCASSLGAGGLNTEAFFGQGTRLTVV.

CDR3 nucleotide sequence: TGTGCCAGCAGCTTCGGGAGGGGGGCCCCGGATACGCAGTATTTT. Its translation is CASSFGRGAPDTQYF. The chain joins TRBV7-9 to TRBJ2-3, with TRBD2 matching 8 bases. CDR3 length: 15 amino acids. Unmatched junction bases numbered 8, after V lost 3 bases and J lost 6 bases. Per germline, CDR1 SEHNR and CDR2 FQNEAQ (reference sequence).

This clonotype appeared a few times. The chain combines TRBV2 with TRBJ2-3; D may match TRBD1 or TRBD2 (5 bases each). The germline V gene has CDR1 SNHLY and CDR2 FYNNEI. The CDR3 has 16 residues. Trimming pared 7 bases from V and 2 bases from J, leaving 19 bases between. DNA of the CDR3: TGTGCCAGCATGGGGACCCATGGTCCCTCCACAGATACGCAGTATTTT. Its translation: CASMGTHGPSTDTQYF. Combining the CDR3 with reference TRBV2 and TRBJ2-3 gives the whole variable domain EPEVTQTPSHQVTQMGQEVILRCVPISNHLYFYWYRQILGQKVEFLVSFYNNEISEKSEIFDDQFSVERPDGSNFTLKIRSTKLEDSAMYFCASMGTHGPSTDTQYFGPGTRLTVL.

This clonotype was seen more than once but under ten times. The V call is TRBV7-3, the J call TRBJ2-2, with TRBD1 matching over 9 bases. Germline V gene lookup returns CDR1 SGHTA and CDR2 FQGTGA. This CDR3 region has 16 residues. With V trimmed by 0 bases and J by 4 bases, 3 bases remained unmatched. In DNA, the CDR3 is TGTGCCAGCAGCTTAACGGGGACAGGGTCCACCGGGGAGCTGTTTTTT. Its translation: CASSLTGTGSTGELFF.

The V gene is TRBV27, the J gene TRBJ2-7; TRBD1 agrees at 8 bases. CDR1 and CDR2 from the germline V gene are MNHEY and SMNVEV (reference sequence). Trimming cost V 6 bases and J 2 bases; bases outside gene matches: 3. This CDR3 is built from 13 residues. The CDR3 loop is CASRQGQAYEQYF. DNA for the CDR3: TGTGCCAGCAGGCAGGGACAGGCCTACGAGCAGTACTTC.